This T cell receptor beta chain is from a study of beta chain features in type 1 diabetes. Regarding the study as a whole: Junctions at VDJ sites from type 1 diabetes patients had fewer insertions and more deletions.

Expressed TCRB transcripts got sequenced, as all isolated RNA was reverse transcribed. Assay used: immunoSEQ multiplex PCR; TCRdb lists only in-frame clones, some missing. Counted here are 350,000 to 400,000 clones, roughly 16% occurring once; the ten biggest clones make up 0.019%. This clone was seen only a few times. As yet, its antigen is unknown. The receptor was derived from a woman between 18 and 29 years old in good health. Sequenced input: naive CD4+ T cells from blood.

DNA of the CDR3: TGTGCCAGCTCACCATATACTAGCGAGATGGATGAGCAGTTCTTC. As protein: CASSPYTSEMDEQFF. This chain connects TRBV18 to TRBJ2-1; 7 bases agree with TRBD2. Trimming cost V 2 bases and J 8 bases; bases outside gene matches: 9. Germline CDR1 and CDR2: KGHSH and LQKENI. The CDR3 length is 15 residues.